These 3 T cell receptor beta chains came from one sample sequenced in a study of shared clonotypes between healthy human individuals. The table came from immunoSEQ multiplex PCR; TCRdb's copy has only in-frame clones and leaves some out. The sample shows some 1.5 million clones, 95% to 97% of them seen only once. Sample: naive CD4+ T cells sorted from blood. Subset specified: CD45RA+ positively selected. Receptors originate from a man aged 25-45 years in good health.

The chain links TRBV7-9 to TRBJ2-1; tentatively, D is TRBD1 (6 bases). The CDR3 spans 19 residues. V shed 5 bases and J shed 7 bases, with 30 bases lying between them. Germline V gene lookup returns CDR1 SEHNR and CDR2 FQNEAQ (reference sequence). The CDR3 protein is CASSPYGQGFGSLRNEQFF. The CDR3 nucleotides read TGTGCCAGCAGCCCGTACGGGCAGGGGTTCGGGTCTTTAAGGAATGAGCAGTTCTTC. The full variable domain, completed using reference TRBV7-9 and TRBJ2-1, is DTGVSQNPRHKITKRGQNVTFRCDPISEHNRLYWYRQTLGQGPEFLTYFQNEAQLEKSRLLSDRFSAERPKGSFSTLEIQRTEQGDSAMYLCASSPYGQGFGSLRNEQFFGPGTRLTVL.

A note on this clone: An end of the junction does not agree with germline; a read error may underlie this. This chain joins TRBV6-1 and TRBJ2-5; D may be TRBD1 or TRBD2 (6 bases each). Germline V CDR1 and CDR2: MNHNS, SASEGT. The CDR3 length is 15 residues. CDR3 in DNA: TGTGCCAGCAGTGAAGCGCACGGGGGCCTCCGGAAGTGGGACTTC. Protein sequence: CASSEAHGGLRKWDF.

The chain couples TRBV5-5 to TRBJ2-1; D is unresolved. CDR3 length: 15 amino acids. Germline CDR1 and CDR2: SGHKS and YYEKEE (reference sequence). Trimming took off 0 bases at V and 0 bases at J, with 7 bases between the two ends. CDR3 sequence reads: CASSLEVPSYNEQFF. The CDR3, as DNA: TGTGCCAGCAGCTTGGAAGTCCCCTCCTACAATGAGCAGTTCTTC.